The present T cell receptor (beta chain) was sequenced within a study of T cells in tuberculosis. Across the whole study: CD1B tetramers identified T cells specific for mycobacterial lipid GMM. IGRA-negative adolescents, IGRA-positive adolescents with latent tuberculosis and adults with active tuberculosis formed this South African cohort.

The table came from immunoSEQ multiplex PCR; TCRdb's copy has only in-frame clones and leaves some out. The sample carries some 41,000 clones, approximately 94% recorded once. The CDR3 consists of 17 residues. The germline V gene encodes CDR1 LGHNA and CDR2 YSLEER. Losses at the gene ends were 0 bases for V and 6 bases for J; bases not matched to a gene: 11. Details on this clone: Antigen specificity is unknown.

Overall study findings and caveats: Active tuberculosis TCR-alpha repertoires lay closer to GMM-specific TCRs than IGRA-negative controls, suggesting clonal expansion.

Latent tuberculosis screening used tuberculin skin test and IGRA at entry. This sequence joins TRBV4-3 and TRBJ2-3; TRBD2 matches 8 bases. The source material was PBMCs. The source is a donor between 10 and 35 years old with latent tuberculosis or without tuberculosis infection. Some clones in this sample may be carry-over from other donors' samples. The CDR3 DNA sequence: TGCGCCAGCAGCCAAGATGGAATCGGGGGGGCGGATGATACGCAGTATTTT. Protein: CASSQDGIGGADDTQYF.